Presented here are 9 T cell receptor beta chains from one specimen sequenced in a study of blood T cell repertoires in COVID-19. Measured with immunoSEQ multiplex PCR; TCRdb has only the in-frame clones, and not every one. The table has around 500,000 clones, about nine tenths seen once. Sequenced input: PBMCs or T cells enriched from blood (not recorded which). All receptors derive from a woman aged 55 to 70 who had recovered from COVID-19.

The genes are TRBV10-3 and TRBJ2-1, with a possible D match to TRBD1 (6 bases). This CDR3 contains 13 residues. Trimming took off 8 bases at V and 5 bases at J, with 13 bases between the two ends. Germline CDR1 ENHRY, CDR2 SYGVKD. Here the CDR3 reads CAIQGTENNEQFF. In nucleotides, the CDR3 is TGTGCCATCCAGGGGACGGAAAACAATGAGCAGTTCTTC.

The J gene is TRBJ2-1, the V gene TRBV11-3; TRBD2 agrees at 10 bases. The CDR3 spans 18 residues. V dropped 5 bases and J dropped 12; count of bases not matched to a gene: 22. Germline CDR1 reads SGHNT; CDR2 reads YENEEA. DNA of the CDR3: TGTGCCAGCAGCCGCCCGGCCCTAGCGGGGGCCGCGAGGGTGGGGCAGTTCTTC. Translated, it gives CASSRPALAGAARVGQFF.

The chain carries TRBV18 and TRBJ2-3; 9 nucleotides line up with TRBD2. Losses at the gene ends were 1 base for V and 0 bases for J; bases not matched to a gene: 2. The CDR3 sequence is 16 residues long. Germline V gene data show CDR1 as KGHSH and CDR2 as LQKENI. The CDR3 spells CASSPHSGGSTDTQYF. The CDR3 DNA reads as TGTGCCAGCTCACCACATAGCGGGGGCAGCACAGATACGCAGTATTTT. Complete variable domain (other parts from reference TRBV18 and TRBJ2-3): NAGVMQNPRHLVRRRGQEARLRCSPMKGHSHVYWYRQLPEEGLKFMVYLQKENIIDESGMPKERFSAEFPKEGPSILRIQQVVRGDSAAYFCASSPHSGGSTDTQYFGPGTRLTVL.

The CDR3 DNA is TGCGCCACCAAAGCTGGGCAGGGGATCGATGAGCAGTTCTTC. Its translation is CATKAGQGIDEQFF. The chain has TRBV10-1 and TRBJ2-1, with D perhaps TRBD1 (6 bases). Germline values: CDR1 WNHNN, CDR2 SYGVQD (reference sequence). The ends were cut back, 10 bases at V and 8 bases at J, with 21 bases in the middle. There are 14 residues in the CDR3.

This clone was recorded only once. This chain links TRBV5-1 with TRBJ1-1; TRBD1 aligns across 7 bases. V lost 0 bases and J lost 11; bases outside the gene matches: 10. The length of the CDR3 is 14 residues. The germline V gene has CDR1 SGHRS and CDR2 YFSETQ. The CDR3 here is CASSLASEGARAFF. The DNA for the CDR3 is TGCGCCAGCAGCTTGGCCTCTGAGGGGGCGAGGGCTTTCTTT.

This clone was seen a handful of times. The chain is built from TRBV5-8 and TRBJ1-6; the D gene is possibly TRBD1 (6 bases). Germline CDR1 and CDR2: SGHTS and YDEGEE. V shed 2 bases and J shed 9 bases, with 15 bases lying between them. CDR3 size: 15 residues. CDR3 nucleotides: TGTGCCAGCAGCTTTTTAACAGGGATGAGTTCACCCCTCCACTTT. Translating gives CASSFLTGMSSPLHF.

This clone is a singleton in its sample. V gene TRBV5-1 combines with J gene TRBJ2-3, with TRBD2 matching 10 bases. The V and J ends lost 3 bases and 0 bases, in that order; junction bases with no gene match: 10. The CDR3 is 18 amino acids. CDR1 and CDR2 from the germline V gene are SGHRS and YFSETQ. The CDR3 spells CASSSGTSGASSTDTQYF. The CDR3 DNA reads TGCGCCAGCAGCTCGGGAACTAGCGGGGCCTCTAGCACAGATACGCAGTATTTT.

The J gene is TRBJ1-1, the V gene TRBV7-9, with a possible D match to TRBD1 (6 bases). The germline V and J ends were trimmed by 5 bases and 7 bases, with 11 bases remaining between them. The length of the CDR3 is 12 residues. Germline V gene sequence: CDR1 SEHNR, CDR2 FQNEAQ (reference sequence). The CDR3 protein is CASSPRTVEAFF. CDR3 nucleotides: TGTGCCAGCAGCCCGAGGACAGTTGAAGCTTTCTTT.

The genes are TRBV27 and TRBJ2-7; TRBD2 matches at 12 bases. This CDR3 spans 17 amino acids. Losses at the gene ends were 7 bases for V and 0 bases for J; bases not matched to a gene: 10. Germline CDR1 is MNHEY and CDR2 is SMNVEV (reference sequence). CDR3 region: CASKRLAGALSSYEQYF. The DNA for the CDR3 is TGTGCCAGCAAAAGACTAGCGGGGGCCTTGAGCTCCTACGAGCAGTACTTC.